The clone carrying this TCR beta chain was recorded once. Its antigen is unidentified. This entry is derived from a study of CD8+ T cells in alopecia areata. Study-wide background: Among treated patients, severity was scored by affected scalp area percentage. Study-level points and caveats: Mice gave a clearer picture of TCR sharing than patients did, possibly for HLA-related reasons. An increase in clonality over normal scalp was evident in lesional scalp, especially alopecia totalis/universalis.

Treatment indicated: oral pan-JAK inhibitor, 5-10 mg twice daily. A FACSAria was used to sort CD4+ and CD8+ T cells. These cells came from PBMCs. The germline gives CDR1 MGHRA, CDR2 YSYEKL. The CDR3 runs 17 residues. The V and J ends lost 1 base and 8 bases respectively, with 21 bases between them. Extracted from the samples, RNA was reverse transcribed into cDNA to serve as the sequencing template. Generated by immunoSEQ multiplex PCR, the TCRdb table keeps only in-frame clones and is missing some. The sample shows approximately 180,000 clones, about 54% of them seen only once. V is TRBV4-1 and J is TRBJ2-4; D might be TRBD1 (6 bases). The TCR originated in a human donor with alopecia areata. The specimen comprised CD4+ T cells sorted from blood, sampled between weeks 55 and 70, from a patient treated with tofacitinib. The CDR3: CASSQGYSTTGGHIQYF. The CDR3 nucleotides read TGCGCCAGCAGCCAAGGGTATTCTACGACAGGTGGGCACATTCAGTACTTC.